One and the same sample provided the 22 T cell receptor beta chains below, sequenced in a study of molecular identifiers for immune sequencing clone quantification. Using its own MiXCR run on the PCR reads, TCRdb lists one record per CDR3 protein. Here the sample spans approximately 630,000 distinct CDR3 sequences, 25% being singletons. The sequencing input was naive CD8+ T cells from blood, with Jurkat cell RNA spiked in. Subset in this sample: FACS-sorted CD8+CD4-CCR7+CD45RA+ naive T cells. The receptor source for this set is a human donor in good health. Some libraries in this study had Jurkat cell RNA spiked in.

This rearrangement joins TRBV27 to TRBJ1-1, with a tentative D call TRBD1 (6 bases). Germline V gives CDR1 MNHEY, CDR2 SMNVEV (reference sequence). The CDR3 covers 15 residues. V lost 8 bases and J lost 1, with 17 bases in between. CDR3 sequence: CASGPLQGPNTEAFF. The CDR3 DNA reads TGTGCCAGCGGTCCGTTACAGGGCCCGAACACTGAAGCTTTCTTT.

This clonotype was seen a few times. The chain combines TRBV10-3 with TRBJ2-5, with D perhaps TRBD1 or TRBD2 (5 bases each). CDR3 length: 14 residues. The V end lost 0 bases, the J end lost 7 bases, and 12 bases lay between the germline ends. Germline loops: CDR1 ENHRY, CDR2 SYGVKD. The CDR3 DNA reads TGTGCCATCAGTGAGTCGAACGGGGACGCGACCCAGTACTTC. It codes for CAISESNGDATQYF.

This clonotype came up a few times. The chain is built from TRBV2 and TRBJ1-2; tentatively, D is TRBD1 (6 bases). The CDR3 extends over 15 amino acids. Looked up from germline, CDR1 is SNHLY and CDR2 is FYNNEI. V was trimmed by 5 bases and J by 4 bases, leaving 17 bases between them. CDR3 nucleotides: TGTGCCAGCAGTAGCACACACAGGGATCCCTATGGCTACACCTTC. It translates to CASSSTHRDPYGYTF.

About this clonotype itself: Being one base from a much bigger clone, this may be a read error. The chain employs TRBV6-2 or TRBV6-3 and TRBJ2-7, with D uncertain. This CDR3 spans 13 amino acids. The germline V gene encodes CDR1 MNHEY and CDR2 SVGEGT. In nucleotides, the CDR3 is TGTGCCATCAGTTACGGTCAGCTCTACGAGCAGTACTTC. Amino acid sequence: CAISYGQLYEQYF.

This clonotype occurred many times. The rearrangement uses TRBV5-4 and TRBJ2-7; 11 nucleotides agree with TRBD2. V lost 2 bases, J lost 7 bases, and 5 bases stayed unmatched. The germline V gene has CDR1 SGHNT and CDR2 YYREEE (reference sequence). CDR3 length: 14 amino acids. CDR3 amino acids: CASSFSGGAIEQYF. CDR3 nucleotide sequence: TGTGCCAGCAGCTTTAGCGGGGGGGCCATTGAGCAGTACTTC.

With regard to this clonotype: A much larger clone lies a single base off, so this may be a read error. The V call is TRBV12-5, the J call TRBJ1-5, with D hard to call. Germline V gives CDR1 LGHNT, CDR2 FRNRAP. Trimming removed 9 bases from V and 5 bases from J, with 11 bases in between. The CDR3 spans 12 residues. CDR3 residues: CASPARDQPQHF. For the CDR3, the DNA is TGTGCTAGCCCCGCGAGGGATCAGCCCCAGCATTTT.

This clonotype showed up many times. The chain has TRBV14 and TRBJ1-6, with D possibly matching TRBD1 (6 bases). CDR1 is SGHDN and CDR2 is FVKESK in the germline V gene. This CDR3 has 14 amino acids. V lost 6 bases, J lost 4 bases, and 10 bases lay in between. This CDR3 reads CASSPDSYNSPLHF. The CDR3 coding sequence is TGTGCCAGCAGTCCGGACAGTTATAATTCACCCCTCCACTTT.

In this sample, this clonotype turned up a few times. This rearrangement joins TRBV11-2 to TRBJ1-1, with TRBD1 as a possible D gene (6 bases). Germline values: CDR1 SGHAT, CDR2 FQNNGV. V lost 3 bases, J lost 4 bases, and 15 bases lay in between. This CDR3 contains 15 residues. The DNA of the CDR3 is TGTGCCAGCAGCTTTACGGGGGGCAGCGGCACTGAAGCTTTCTTT. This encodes CASSFTGGSGTEAFF.

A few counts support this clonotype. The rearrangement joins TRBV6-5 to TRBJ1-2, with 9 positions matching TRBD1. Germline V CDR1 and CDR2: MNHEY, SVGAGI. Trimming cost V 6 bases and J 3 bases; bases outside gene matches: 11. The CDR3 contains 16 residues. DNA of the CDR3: TGTGCCAGCAGCAACCGTTGGACAGGGGAAGACTATGGCTACACCTTC. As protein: CASSNRWTGEDYGYTF.

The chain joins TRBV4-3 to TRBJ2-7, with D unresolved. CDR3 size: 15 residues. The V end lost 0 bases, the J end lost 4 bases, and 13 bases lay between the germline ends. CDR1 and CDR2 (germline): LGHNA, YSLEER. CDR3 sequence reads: CASSQERPGSYEQYF. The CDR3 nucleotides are TGCGCCAGCAGCCAAGAACGTCCGGGTTCTTACGAGCAGTACTTC.

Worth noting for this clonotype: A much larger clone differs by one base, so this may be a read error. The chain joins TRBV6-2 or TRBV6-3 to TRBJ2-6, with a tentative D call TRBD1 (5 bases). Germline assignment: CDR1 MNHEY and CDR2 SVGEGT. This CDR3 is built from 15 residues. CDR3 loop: CVSRQGISGANVLTF. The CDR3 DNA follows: TGTGTCAGCAGGCAGGGCATCTCTGGGGCCAACGTCCTGACTTTC.

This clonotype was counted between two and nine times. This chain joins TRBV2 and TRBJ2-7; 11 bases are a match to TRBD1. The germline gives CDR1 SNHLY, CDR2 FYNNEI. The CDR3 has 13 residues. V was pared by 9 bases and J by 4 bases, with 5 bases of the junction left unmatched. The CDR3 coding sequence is TGTGCCAGTTTAGGACAGGGGGCTTACGAGCAGTACTTC. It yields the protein CASLGQGAYEQYF.

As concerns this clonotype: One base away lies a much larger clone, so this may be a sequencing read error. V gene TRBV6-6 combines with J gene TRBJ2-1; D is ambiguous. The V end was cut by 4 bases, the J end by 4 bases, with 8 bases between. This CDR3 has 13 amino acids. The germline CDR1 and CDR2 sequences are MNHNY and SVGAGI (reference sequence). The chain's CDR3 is CASSLREYNEQFF. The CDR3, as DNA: TGTGCCAGCAGTTTGAGAGAGTACAATGAGCAGTTCTTC.

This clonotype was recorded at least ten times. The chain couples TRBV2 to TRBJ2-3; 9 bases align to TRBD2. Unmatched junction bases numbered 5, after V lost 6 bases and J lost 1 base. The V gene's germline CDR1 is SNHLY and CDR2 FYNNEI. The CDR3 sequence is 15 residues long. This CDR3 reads CASRASGAGTDTQYF. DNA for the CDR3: TGTGCCAGCAGGGCTAGCGGGGCGGGCACAGATACGCAGTATTTT.

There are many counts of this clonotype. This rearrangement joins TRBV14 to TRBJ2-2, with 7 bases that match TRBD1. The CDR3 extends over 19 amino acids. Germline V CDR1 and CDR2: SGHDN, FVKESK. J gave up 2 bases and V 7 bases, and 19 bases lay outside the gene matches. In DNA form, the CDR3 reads TGTGCCAGCATTCCGGGTGGCCAACAGGGGATTGGTAACACCGGGGAGCTGTTTTTT. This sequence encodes CASIPGGQQGIGNTGELFF.

The CDR3 spells CASSLNLRTGELFF. CDR3 DNA: TGTGCCAGCAGTTTGAATCTGCGCACCGGGGAGCTGTTTTTT. The chain has TRBV12-3 or TRBV12-4 and TRBJ2-2; D not certain. The CDR3 sequence is 14 residues long. Between the trimmed V and J ends, which lost 3 bases and 4 bases, there was a span of 9 bases.

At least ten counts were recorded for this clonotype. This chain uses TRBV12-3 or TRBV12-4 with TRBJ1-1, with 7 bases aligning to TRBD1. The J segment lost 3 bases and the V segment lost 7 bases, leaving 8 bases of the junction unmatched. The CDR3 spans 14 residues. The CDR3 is CASIPDRVDTEAFF. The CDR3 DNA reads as TGTGCCAGCATCCCAGACAGGGTAGACACTGAAGCTTTCTTT.

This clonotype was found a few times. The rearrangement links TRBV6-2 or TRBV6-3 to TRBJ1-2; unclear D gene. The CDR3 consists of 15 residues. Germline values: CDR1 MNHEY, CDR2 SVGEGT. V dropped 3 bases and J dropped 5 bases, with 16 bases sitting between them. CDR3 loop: CASSYRFGVQYGYTF. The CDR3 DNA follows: TGTGCCAGCAGTTATAGATTTGGCGTTCAATATGGCTACACCTTC.

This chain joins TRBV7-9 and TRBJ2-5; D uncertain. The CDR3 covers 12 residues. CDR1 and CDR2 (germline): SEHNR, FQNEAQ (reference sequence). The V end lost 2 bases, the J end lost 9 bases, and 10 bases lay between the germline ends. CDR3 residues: CASSLPKEPQYF. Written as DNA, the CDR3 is TGTGCCAGCAGCTTACCCAAGGAGCCCCAGTACTTC.

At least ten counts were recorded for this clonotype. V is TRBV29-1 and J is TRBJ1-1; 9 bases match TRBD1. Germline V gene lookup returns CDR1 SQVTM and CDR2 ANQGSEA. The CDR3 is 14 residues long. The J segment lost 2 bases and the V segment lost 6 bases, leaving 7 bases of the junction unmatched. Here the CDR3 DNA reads TGCAGCGTAGCGGGACAGGGAGAAAACACTGAAGCTTTCTTT. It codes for CSVAGQGENTEAFF.

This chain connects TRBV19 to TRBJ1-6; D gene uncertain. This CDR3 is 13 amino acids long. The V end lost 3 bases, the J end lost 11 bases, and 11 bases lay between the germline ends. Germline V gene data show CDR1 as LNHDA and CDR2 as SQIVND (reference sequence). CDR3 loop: CASSIWESPPLHF. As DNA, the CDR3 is TGTGCCAGTAGTATCTGGGAGAGTCCACCCCTCCACTTT.

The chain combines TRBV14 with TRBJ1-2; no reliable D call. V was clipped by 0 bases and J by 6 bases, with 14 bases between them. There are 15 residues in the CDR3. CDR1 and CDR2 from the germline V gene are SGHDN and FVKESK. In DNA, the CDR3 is TGTGCCAGCAGCCAAGATGGACTACTCAGTGATGGCTACACCTTC. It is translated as CASSQDGLLSDGYTF.